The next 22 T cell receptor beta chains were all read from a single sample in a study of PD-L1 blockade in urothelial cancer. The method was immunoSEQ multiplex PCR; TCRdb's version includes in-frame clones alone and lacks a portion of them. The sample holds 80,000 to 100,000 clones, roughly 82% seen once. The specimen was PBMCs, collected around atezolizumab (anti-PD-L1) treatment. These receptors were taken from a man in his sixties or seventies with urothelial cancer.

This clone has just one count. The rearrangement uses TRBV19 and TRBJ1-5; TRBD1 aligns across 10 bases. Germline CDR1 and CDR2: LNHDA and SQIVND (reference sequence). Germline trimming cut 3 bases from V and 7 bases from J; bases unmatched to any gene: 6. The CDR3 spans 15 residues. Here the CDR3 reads CASSIGTGADQPQHF. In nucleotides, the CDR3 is TGTGCCAGTAGTATCGGGACAGGGGCGGACCAGCCCCAGCATTTT. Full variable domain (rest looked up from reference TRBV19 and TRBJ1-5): DGGITQSPKYLFRKEGQNVTLSCEQNLNHDAMYWYRQDPGQGLRLIYYSQIVNDFQKGDIAEGYSVSREKKESFPLTVTSAQKNPTAFYLCASSIGTGADQPQHFGDGTRLSIL.

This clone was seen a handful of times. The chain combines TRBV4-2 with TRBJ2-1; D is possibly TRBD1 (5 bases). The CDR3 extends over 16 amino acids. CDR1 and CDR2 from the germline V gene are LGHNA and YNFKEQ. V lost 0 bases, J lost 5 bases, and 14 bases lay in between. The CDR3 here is CASSQDRTGANNEQFF. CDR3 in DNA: TGTGCCAGCAGCCAAGATAGAACAGGAGCTAACAATGAGCAGTTCTTC.

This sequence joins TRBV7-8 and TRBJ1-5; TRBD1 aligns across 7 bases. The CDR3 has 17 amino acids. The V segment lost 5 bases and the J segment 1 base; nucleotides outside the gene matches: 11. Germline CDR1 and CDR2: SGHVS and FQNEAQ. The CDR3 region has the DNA TGTGCCAGCAGCCCCCGACAGGGCGGGAGGAGCAATCAGCCCCAGCATTTT. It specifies CASSPRQGGRSNQPQHF.

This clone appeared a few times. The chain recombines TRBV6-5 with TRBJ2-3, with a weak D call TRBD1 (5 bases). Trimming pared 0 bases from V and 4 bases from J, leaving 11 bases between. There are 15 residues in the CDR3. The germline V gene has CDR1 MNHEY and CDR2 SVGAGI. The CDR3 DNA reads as TGTGCCAGCAGTTACTCAGGGAAGGGGTCAGATACGCAGTATTTT. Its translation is CASSYSGKGSDTQYF.

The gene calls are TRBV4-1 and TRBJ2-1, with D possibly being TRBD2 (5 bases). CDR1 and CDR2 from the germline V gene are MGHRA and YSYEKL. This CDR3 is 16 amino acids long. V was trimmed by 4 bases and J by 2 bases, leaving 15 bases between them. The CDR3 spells CASSLQTSGTYNEQFF. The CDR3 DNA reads TGCGCCAGCAGCCTTCAGACGAGCGGCACCTACAATGAGCAGTTCTTC.

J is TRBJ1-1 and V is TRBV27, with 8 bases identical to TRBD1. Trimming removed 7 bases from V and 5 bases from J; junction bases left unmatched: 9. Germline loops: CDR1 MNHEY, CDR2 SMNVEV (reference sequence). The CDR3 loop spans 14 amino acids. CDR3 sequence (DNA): TGTGCCAGCACCCTCCGAACAGGGGGAACTGAAGCTTTCTTT. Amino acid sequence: CASTLRTGGTEAFF.

CDR3 in amino acids: CASSISTGNTEAFF. CDR3 DNA sequence: TGTGCCAGCAGCATCTCGACAGGGAACACTGAAGCTTTCTTT. This chain links TRBV5-6 with TRBJ1-1; tentative D call: TRBD1 (6 bases). V shed 4 bases and J shed 1 base, with 11 bases lying between them. Germline V gene data show CDR1 as SGHDT and CDR2 as YYEEEE. The CDR3 extends over 14 amino acids.

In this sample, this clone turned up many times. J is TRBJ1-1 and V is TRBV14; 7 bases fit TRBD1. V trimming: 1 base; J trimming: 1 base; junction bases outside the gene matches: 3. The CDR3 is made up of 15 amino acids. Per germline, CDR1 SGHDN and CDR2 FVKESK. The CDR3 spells CASSQGTGWNTEAFF. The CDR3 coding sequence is TGTGCCAGCAGCCAAGGGACAGGCTGGAACACTGAAGCTTTCTTT.

Here the CDR3 DNA reads TGCGCCAGCAGCTTGGTACTGATTACAGATACGCAGTATTTT. It codes for CASSLVLITDTQYF. The chain links TRBV5-1 to TRBJ2-3; D remains ambiguous. The germline V and J ends were trimmed by 0 bases and 3 bases, with 8 bases remaining between them. CDR1 SGHRS and CDR2 YFSETQ come from the germline V gene. This CDR3 has 14 residues.

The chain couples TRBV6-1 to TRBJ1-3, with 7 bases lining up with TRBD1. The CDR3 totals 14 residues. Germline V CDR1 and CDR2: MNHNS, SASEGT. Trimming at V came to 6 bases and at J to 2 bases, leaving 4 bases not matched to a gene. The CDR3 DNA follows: TGTGCCAGCAGCCTAGACAGGGCTGGAAACACCATATATTTT. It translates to CASSLDRAGNTIYF.

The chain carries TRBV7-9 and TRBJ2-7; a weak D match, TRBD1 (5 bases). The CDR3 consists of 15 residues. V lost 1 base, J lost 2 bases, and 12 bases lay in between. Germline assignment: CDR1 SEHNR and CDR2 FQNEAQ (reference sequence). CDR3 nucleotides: TGTGCCAGCAGCTTAGACCAGGGTTTCGCCTACGAGCAGTACTTC. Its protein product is CASSLDQGFAYEQYF.

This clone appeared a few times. In DNA, the CDR3 is TGTGCCAGCAGCCCTGGGACACCCTGGGGCTACACCTTC. Its translation is CASSPGTPWGYTF. The chain is built from TRBV5-4 and TRBJ1-2, with D tentatively TRBD1 (6 bases). Per the germline V gene, CDR1 is SGHNT and CDR2 is YYREEE (reference sequence). Deletions cut 4 bases from V and 8 bases from J, with 15 bases between. The CDR3 consists of 13 residues.

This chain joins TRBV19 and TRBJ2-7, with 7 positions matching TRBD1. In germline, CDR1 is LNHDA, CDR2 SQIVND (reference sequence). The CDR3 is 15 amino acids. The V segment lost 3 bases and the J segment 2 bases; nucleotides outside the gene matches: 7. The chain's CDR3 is CASSMWATGPYEQYF. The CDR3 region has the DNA TGTGCCAGTAGTATGTGGGCGACAGGGCCCTACGAGCAGTACTTC.

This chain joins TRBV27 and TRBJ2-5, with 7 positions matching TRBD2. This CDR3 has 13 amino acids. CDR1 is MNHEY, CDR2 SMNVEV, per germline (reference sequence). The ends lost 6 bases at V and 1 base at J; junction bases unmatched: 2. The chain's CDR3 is CASSPGGQETQYF. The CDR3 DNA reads TGTGCCAGCAGCCCGGGGGGCCAAGAGACCCAGTACTTC.

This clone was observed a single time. This CDR3 is CASSVDRGGYNEQFF. CDR3 DNA sequence: TGTGCCAGCAGCGTCGACAGGGGAGGCTACAATGAGCAGTTCTTC. The rearrangement links TRBV7-2 to TRBJ2-1, with 8 bases fitting TRBD1. Germline V lookup: CDR1 SGHTA, CDR2 FQGNSA. Trimming at V came to 5 bases and at J to 3 bases, leaving 6 bases not matched to a gene. There are 15 residues in the CDR3.

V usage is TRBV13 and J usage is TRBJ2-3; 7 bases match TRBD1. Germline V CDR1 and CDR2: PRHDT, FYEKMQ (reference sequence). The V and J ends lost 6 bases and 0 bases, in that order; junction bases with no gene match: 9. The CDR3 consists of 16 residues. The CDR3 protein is CASRIRGQSSTDTQYF. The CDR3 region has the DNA TGTGCCAGCAGGATCCGGGGACAGTCTAGCACAGATACGCAGTATTTT.

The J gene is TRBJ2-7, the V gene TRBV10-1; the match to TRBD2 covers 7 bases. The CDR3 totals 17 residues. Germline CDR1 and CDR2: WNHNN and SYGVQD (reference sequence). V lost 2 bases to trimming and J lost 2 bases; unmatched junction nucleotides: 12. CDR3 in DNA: TGCGCCAGCAGTGAGAGCTGGGCGGCGGGAGACCCCTACGAGCAGTACTTC. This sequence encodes CASSESWAAGDPYEQYF.

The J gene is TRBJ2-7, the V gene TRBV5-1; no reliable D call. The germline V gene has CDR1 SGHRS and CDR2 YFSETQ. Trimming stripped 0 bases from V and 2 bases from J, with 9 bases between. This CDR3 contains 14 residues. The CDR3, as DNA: TGCGCCAGCAGCTTGGAAGTCACTACCTACGAGCAGTACTTC. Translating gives CASSLEVTTYEQYF.

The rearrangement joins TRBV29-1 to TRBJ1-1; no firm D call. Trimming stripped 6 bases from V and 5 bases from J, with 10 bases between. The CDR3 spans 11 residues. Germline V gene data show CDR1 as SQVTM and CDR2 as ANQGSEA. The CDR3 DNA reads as TGCAGCGTAGGCAGGAAGACTGAAGCTTTCTTT. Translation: CSVGRKTEAFF.

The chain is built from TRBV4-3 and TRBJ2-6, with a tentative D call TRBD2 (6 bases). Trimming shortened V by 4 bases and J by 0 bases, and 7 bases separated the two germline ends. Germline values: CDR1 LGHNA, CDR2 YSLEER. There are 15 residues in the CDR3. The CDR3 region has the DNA TGCGCCAGCAGCCCGGGGGTCTCTGGGGCCAACGTCCTGACTTTC. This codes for CASSPGVSGANVLTF.

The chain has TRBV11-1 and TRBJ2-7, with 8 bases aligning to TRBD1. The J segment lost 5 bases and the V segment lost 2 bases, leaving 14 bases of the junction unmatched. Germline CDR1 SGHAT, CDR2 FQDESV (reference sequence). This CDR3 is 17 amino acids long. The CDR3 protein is CASSLSELGRGLDEQYF. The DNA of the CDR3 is TGTGCCAGCAGCTTAAGTGAGTTGGGCAGGGGGCTGGACGAGCAGTACTTC.

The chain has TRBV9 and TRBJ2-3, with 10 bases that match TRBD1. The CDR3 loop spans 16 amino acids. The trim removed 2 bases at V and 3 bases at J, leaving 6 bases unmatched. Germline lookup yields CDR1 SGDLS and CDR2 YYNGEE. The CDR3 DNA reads TGTGCCAGCAGCGTTATACCGGGACAGGGGACAGATACGCAGTATTTT. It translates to CASSVIPGQGTDTQYF.